This T cell receptor (beta chain) was sequenced in a study of shared clonotypes between healthy human individuals. Findings and limits, study-wide: In general, naive subsets displayed greater estimated richness than memory subsets did.

Assay execution proceeded at the deep level. The table came from immunoSEQ multiplex PCR; TCRdb's copy has only in-frame clones and leaves some out. The sample carries around 1 million clones, 70% to 85% recorded once. Concerning this clone itself: The antigen remains undetermined.

This CDR3 spans 14 amino acids. With 1 base removed from V and 4 bases from J, the gap between germline ends came to 8 bases. Germline assignment: CDR1 LGHNA and CDR2 YSLEER. This clonotype originated in a man between 18 and 35 years old in good health. The chain uses TRBV4-3 and TRBJ2-4; the D gene is possibly TRBD2 (5 bases). What was sequenced was memory CD4+ T cells sorted from blood. Subset defined: CD45RA-negative fraction. This CDR3 is CASSQAADKNIQYF. The DNA of the CDR3 is TGCGCCAGCAGCCAAGCAGCGGATAAAAACATTCAGTACTTC.